The T cell receptor (beta chain) described here comes from a study of shared clonotypes between healthy human individuals. The CDR3 spans 13 residues. V dropped 0 bases and J dropped 10 bases, with 12 bases sitting between them. CDR1 and CDR2 (germline): MGHRA, YSYEKL. Repertoires were generated with immunoSEQ multiplex PCR, while TCRdb's copy carries only in-frame clones and drops some. Of over a million clones listed, around 97% are singletons. The rearrangement uses TRBV4-1 and TRBJ1-1; a possible D gene is TRBD1 (5 bases). The material sequenced was naive CD4+ T cells sorted from blood. The subset denotes: CD45RA+ positively selected. The receptor comes from a man aged 30 to 39 in good health. CDR3 residues: CASSQDRGTGAFF. CDR3 DNA: TGCGCCAGCAGCCAAGATCGAGGGACGGGAGCTTTCTTT.